These 3 T cell receptor beta chains were all obtained from the same sample, sequenced in a study of shared clonotypes between healthy human individuals. Assay: immunoSEQ multiplex PCR; the TCRdb copy retains only in-frame clones and omits some. Here the sample spans 2 million or so clones, about 95% being singletons. Sequencing used naive CD4+ T cells sorted from blood. The subset denotes: CD45RA+ positively selected. These receptors originate from a man younger than 30 in good health.

The chain combines TRBV6-1 with TRBJ2-7; 7 bases map to TRBD1. CDR1 is MNHNS and CDR2 is SASEGT in the germline V gene. The CDR3 has 15 amino acids. Trimming cost V 2 bases and J 3 bases; bases outside gene matches: 7. DNA of the CDR3: TGTGCCAGCAGTGAAATAGCCGGGACAGTCTACGAGCAGTACTTC. Translating it yields CASSEIAGTVYEQYF.

The chain is built from TRBV2 and TRBJ1-4; D is uncertain. Between the trimmed V and J ends, which lost 6 bases and 0 bases, there was a span of 8 bases. From germline, CDR1 is SNHLY and CDR2 FYNNEI. The length of the CDR3 is 14 residues. The CDR3 sequence is CASRDGPTNEKLFF. CDR3 in DNA: TGTGCCAGCAGAGACGGACCAACTAATGAAAAACTGTTTTTT.

CDR3 in amino acids: CASSWGPLQETQYF. The CDR3 coding sequence is TGCGCCAGCAGCTGGGGGCCCCTACAAGAGACCCAGTACTTC. The chain couples TRBV5-1 to TRBJ2-5, with D possibly matching TRBD1 (6 bases). The V end lost 3 bases, the J end lost 2 bases, and 11 bases lay between the germline ends. Germline V CDR1 and CDR2: SGHRS, YFSETQ. This CDR3 region has 14 residues. The full variable domain, completed using reference TRBV5-1 and TRBJ2-5, is KAGVTQTPRYLIKTRGQQVTLSCSPISGHRSVSWYQQTPGQGLQFLFEYFSETQRNKGNFPGRFSGRQFSNSRSEMNVSTLELGDSALYLCASSWGPLQETQYFGPGTRLLVL.